The present T cell receptor beta chain was sequenced within a study of cytomegalovirus exposure and HLA in healthy donors. Study-level points and caveats: In an earlier analysis, in under 700 donors, most V segments appeared productive either ~87% or ~30% of the time. It was only CMV serostatus that was available as immune exposure information. As a later analysis revealed, most CMV-associated TCR beta chains appeared HLA-restricted.

Vbeta (60) and Jbeta (13) primers were used in the PCR. Here immunoSEQ multiplex PCR was the method, and the copy in TCRdb shows in-frame clones only, minus some. Its listing shows fewer than 100,000 clones. A note on this clone: Antigen: not known.

J was trimmed by 1 base and V by 2 bases; bases with no gene match: 3. The CDR3 covers 15 residues. Per the germline V gene, CDR1 is MGHRA and CDR2 is YSYEKL. The sequence was collected from a man aged 50 to 59 in good health and CMV-seronegative. The source material was PBMCs. This rearrangement joins TRBV4-1 to TRBJ2-7; 9 nucleotides match TRBD2. The CDR3 coding sequence is TGCGCCAGCAGCCAACTAGCGGGGAATTCCTACGAGCAGTACTTC. Translating it yields CASSQLAGNSYEQYF.